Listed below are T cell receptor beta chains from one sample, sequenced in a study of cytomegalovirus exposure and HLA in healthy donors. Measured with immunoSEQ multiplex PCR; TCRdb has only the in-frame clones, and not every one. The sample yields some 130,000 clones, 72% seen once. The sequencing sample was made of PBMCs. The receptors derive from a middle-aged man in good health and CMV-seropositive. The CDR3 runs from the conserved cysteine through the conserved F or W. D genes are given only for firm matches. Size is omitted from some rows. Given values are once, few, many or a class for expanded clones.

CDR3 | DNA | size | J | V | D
CAISEGGTYKNIQYF | TGTGCCATCAGTGAAGGGGGAACTTACAAAAACATTCAGTACTTC | . | TRBJ2-4 | TRBV10-3 | .
CASSSLGTSGVVEQFF | TGTGCCAGCAGCTCACTCGGGACTAGCGGAGTGGTGGAGCAGTTCTTC | . | TRBJ2-1 | TRBV7-3 | TRBD2
CASSGRDRPYEQYF | TGTGCCAGCAGCGGACGGGACAGGCCCTACGAGCAGTACTTC | . | TRBJ2-7 | TRBV7-9 | TRBD1
CSVEGGADRAATEAFF | TGCAGCGTTGAAGGGGGGGCGGACAGGGCGGCCACTGAAGCTTTCTTT | many | TRBJ1-1 | TRBV29-1 | TRBD1
CASSRTTTYEAFF | TGTGCCAGCAGCCGAACGACAACTTATGAAGCTTTCTTT | . | TRBJ1-1 | TRBV7-2 | .
CASSLIRAGDTEAFF | TGTGCCAGCAGCTTGATCCGTGCCGGGGACACTGAAGCTTTCTTT | few | TRBJ1-1 | TRBV5-6 | .
CASSYSRVLGMEAFF | TGTGCCAGCAGTTACTCCAGGGTTCTAGGCATGGAAGCTTTCTTT | . | TRBJ1-1 | TRBV6-5 | .
CASSQGGTGETQYF | TGTGCCAGCAGTCAGGGGGGAACGGGAGAGACCCAGTACTTC | few | TRBJ2-5 | TRBV27 | .
CASSRSNFPNSPLHF | TGTGCCAGCAGCCGTAGTAATTTCCCTAATTCACCCCTCCACTTT | . | TRBJ1-6 | TRBV14 | .
CASSPDRNSNQPQHF | TGTGCCAGCAGCCCCGACAGGAATAGCAATCAGCCCCAGCATTTT | few | TRBJ1-5 | TRBV6-6 | .
CASSVRTGQNEKLFF | TGTGCCAGCAGCGTCAGAACAGGCCAGAATGAAAAACTGTTTTTT | . | TRBJ1-4 | TRBV9 | .
CATAKGYSNQPQHF | TGTGCCACCGCAAAGGGGTACAGCAATCAGCCCCAGCATTTT | . | TRBJ1-5 | TRBV6-5 | .
CASSPESQETQYF | TGTGCCAGCAGCCCCGAGTCCCAAGAGACCCAGTACTTC | . | TRBJ2-5 | TRBV7-9 | .
CASSLVLAASGGTQYF | TGCGCCAGCAGCTTGGTACTAGCGGCATCTGGGGGTACGCAGTATTTT | . | TRBJ2-3 | TRBV5-1 | TRBD2
CASNPREGDLTSDGYTF | TGTGCCAGCAATCCACGGGAAGGAGACCTCACCTCGGATGGCTACACCTTC | . | TRBJ1-2 | TRBV27 | .
CASSLLAGLYNEQFF | TGTGCCAGCAGCCTACTAGCGGGGCTCTACAATGAGCAGTTCTTC | . | TRBJ2-1 | TRBV7-9 | TRBD2
CASSPSGASNTGELFF | TGTGCCAGCAGCCCTTCAGGGGCTTCGAACACCGGGGAGCTGTTTTTT | . | TRBJ2-2 | TRBV11-2 | .
CASSQDGQGRGNTEAFF | TGCGCCAGCAGCCAAGATGGGCAGGGCAGGGGGAACACTGAAGCTTTCTTT | . | TRBJ1-1 | TRBV4-1 | .
CASSLGRQGSTGELFF | TGCGCCAGCAGCTTGGGCCGACAGGGGAGCACCGGGGAGCTGTTTTTT | . | TRBJ2-2 | TRBV5-1 | TRBD1
CASSFTSDYGYTF | TGTGCCAGCAGCTTTACGAGTGACTATGGCTACACCTTC | . | TRBJ1-2 | TRBV7-9 | .
CASTSFQTDGDKTQYF | TGTGCCAGTACCTCGTTCCAGACAGACGGGGACAAAACGCAGTATTTT | . | TRBJ2-3 | TRBV19 | .
CASSIDSHTEAFF | TGTGCCAGCAGCATCGACAGCCACACTGAAGCTTTCTTT | few | TRBJ1-1 | TRBV7-9 | .
CASSQEEEQGRQLFF | TGCGCCAGCAGCCAAGAGGAAGAACAGGGTCGACAACTGTTTTTT | few | TRBJ1-4 | TRBV4-1 | .
CIFFKQKAAYEQYF | TGCATTTTTTTCAAGCAGAAGGCGGCATACGAGCAGTACTTC | few | TRBJ2-7 | TRBV29-1 | .
CASSEKGLAGGPADNEQFF | TGTGCCAGCAGTGAAAAGGGACTAGCGGGAGGGCCGGCGGACAATGAGCAGTTCTTC | . | TRBJ2-1 | TRBV6-4 | TRBD2
CASSYGGSNEKLFF | TGTGCCAGCAGTTACGGGGGGTCTAATGAAAAACTGTTTTTT | few | TRBJ1-4 | TRBV6-5 | .
CASTLGALARNEQFF | TGTGCCAGCACCCTGGGAGCGCTAGCGCGTAATGAGCAGTTCTTC | . | TRBJ2-1 | TRBV7-2 | .
CASSIDGLYEQYF | TGTGCCAGTAGTATAGACGGACTATACGAGCAGTACTTC | . | TRBJ2-7 | TRBV19 | .
CASSGQINQPQHF | TGTGCCAGCAGTGGGCAGATCAATCAGCCCCAGCATTTT | . | TRBJ1-5 | TRBV2 | .
CASTPSSGYTGELFF | TGTGCCAGCACCCCCTCCTCAGGATACACCGGGGAGCTGTTTTTT | once | TRBJ2-2 | TRBV7-2 | .
CASSDAALGVNTEAFF | TGTGCCAGCAGTGACGCCGCCTTAGGAGTGAACACTGAAGCTTTCTTT | . | TRBJ1-1 | TRBV9 | .
CARWEGADHEQFF | TGTGCCAGGTGGGAAGGGGCCGACCATGAGCAGTTCTTC | once | TRBJ2-1 | TRBV27 | .
CASSRDSLSSGANVLTF | TGCGCCAGCAGCCGGGACAGCTTGAGCTCTGGGGCCAACGTCCTGACTTTC | . | TRBJ2-6 | TRBV5-1 | TRBD1
CASSPRTGRSYEQYF | TGTGCCAGCAGCCCCCGGACAGGGAGGTCCTACGAGCAGTACTTC | . | TRBJ2-7 | TRBV7-2 | TRBD1
CASSQEGAENIQYF | TGCGCCAGCAGCCAAGAAGGGGCCGAAAACATTCAGTACTTC | once | TRBJ2-4 | TRBV4-1 | .
CASSQFGGHNYGYTF | TGCGCCAGCAGCCAATTCGGGGGGCATAACTATGGCTACACCTTC | once | TRBJ1-2 | TRBV4-1 | .
CASSQGSSGETQYF | TGTGCCAGCAGCCAGGGGAGTTCAGGAGAGACCCAGTACTTC | once | TRBJ2-5 | TRBV7-2 | .
CASRIVGTANYGYTF | TGTGCCAGCAGAATTGTCGGAACAGCCAACTATGGCTACACCTTC | few | TRBJ1-2 | TRBV6-5 | .
CASSRGGTYNEQFF | TGTGCCAGCAGCCGGGGAGGGACTTACAATGAGCAGTTCTTC | . | TRBJ2-1 | TRBV7-6 | TRBD2
CASRGGYGNIQYF | TGTGCCAGCAGGGGGGGGTACGGAAACATTCAGTACTTC | . | TRBJ2-4 | TRBV6-6 | TRBD2
CASSALGGGGYGYTF | TGTGCCAGCTCAGCGCTTGGGGGAGGCGGCTATGGCTACACCTTC | . | TRBJ1-2 | TRBV18 | .
CASSLRAGDTQYF | TGTGCCAGCAGCTTGAGGGCAGGGGATACGCAGTATTTT | . | TRBJ2-3 | TRBV5-6 | .
CANSVALAGGTGELFF | TGTGCCAACAGCGTAGCACTAGCGGGGGGCACCGGGGAGCTGTTTTTT | . | TRBJ2-2 | TRBV9 | TRBD2
CSVEHRTSNYGYTF | TGCAGCGTTGAACACAGAACCTCTAACTATGGCTACACCTTC | few | TRBJ1-2 | TRBV29-1 | .
CAKRGGGETQYF | TGTGCCAAGCGGGGGGGCGGGGAGACCCAGTACTTC | . | TRBJ2-5 | TRBV2 | TRBD2
CASSKDRGSTGELFF | TGTGCCAGCAGCAAGGACAGGGGTAGCACCGGGGAGCTGTTTTTT | . | TRBJ2-2 | TRBV11-3 | TRBD1
CASSQDPGGELFF | TGCGCCAGCAGCCAAGATCCGGGCGGGGAGCTGTTTTTT | . | TRBJ2-2 | TRBV4-1 | .
CASSLGRGLVQPQHF | TGTGCCAGCAGTTTAGGCAGGGGTCTGGTTCAGCCCCAGCATTTT | . | TRBJ1-5 | TRBV27 | .
CSVQRGGIANYGYTF | TGCAGCGTACAGAGGGGAGGAATTGCTAACTATGGCTACACCTTC | few | TRBJ1-2 | TRBV29-1 | .
CASSLARQGDTEAFF | TGTGCCAGCAGCTTAGCCCGACAGGGGGACACTGAAGCTTTCTTT | . | TRBJ1-1 | TRBV7-2 | TRBD1
CASRTGFDTEAFF | TGCGCCAGCAGGACAGGGTTTGACACTGAAGCTTTCTTT | . | TRBJ1-1 | TRBV5-1 | TRBD1
CASSSGPGGDEQYF | TGCGCCAGCAGCTCCGGGCCGGGGGGTGACGAGCAGTACTTC | . | TRBJ2-7 | TRBV5-1 | TRBD2
CASSTGGGESTTGYTF | TGTGCCAGCAGCACCGGTGGGGGGGAATCCACAACCGGCTACACCTTC | . | TRBJ1-2 | TRBV9 | .
CSSSDYLGGGNYGYTF | TGTTCCAGCAGCGATTACCTTGGAGGGGGCAACTATGGCTACACCTTC | . | TRBJ1-2 | TRBV7-9 | TRBD1
CSASLADTQYF | TGCAGTGCTAGTTTAGCAGATACGCAGTATTTT | once | TRBJ2-3 | TRBV20-1 | .
CASSSRTSTDTQYF | TGTGCCAGCAGCTCCCGCACTAGCACAGATACGCAGTATTTT | . | TRBJ2-3 | TRBV6-5 | .
CASRDRNTEAFF | TGCGCCAGCAGAGACAGGAACACTGAAGCTTTCTTT | few | TRBJ1-1 | TRBV5-1 | .
CASSLTTGDSNQPQHF | TGTGCCAGCAGCTTGACGACAGGAGACAGCAATCAGCCCCAGCATTTT | . | TRBJ1-5 | TRBV5-6 | .
CASHRAGELFF | TGTGCCAGCCACAGGGCCGGGGAGCTGTTTTTT | . | TRBJ2-2 | TRBV19 | .
CASSPTGSYGYTF | TGTGCCAGCTCACCAACAGGCTCCTATGGCTACACCTTC | . | TRBJ1-2 | TRBV18 | .